This is a list of T cell receptor beta chains from one sample in a study of T cell repertoires in aging, cancer and after chemotherapy. TCRdb re-analysed the multiplex PCR reads in MiXCR, keeping a single row per CDR3 protein. Here the sample spans 3,500 to 5,500 distinct CDR3 sequences, roughly 70% being singletons. Source material: blood. These receptors originate from a human donor with a solid tumor. Both conserved end residues are part of each CDR3. Fields, in order: V gene, CDR3 protein.

TRBV4-3 | CASSQEGSGGVYEQYF
TRBV11-2 | CASGQEAYEQYF
TRBV29-1 | CSARQGPGYEQYF
TRBV5-4 | CASSRDSGANVLTF
TRBV5-1 | CASSWGLENTGELFF
TRBV27 | CASSLSAVMGEKLFF
TRBV11-3 | CASSPGTGGSPLHF
TRBV6-2/TRBV6-3 | CASSSLISGGSPGRQYF
TRBV20-1 | CSARDNRRETQYF
TRBV14 | CASSRLAASPAFF
TRBV7-3 | CASSPQGSSYEQYF
TRBV7-3 | CASSLFGAGASVTQYF
TRBV20-1 | CSATPGTPRNEQFF
TRBV12-3/TRBV12-4 | CASSFSPGGSYGYTF
TRBV11-3 | CASSSRTGSDTQYF
TRBV6-5 | CASSYIQGATEAFF
TRBV18 | CASSDYVTGGVLFF
TRBV5-1 | CASSLEGQGSEAFF
TRBV7-9 | CASSPDDGEQFF
TRBV24-1 | CATSDSVTNTGELFF
TRBV6-1 | CASSSTGAQETQYF
TRBV7-2 | CASSLDRGEDSPLHF
TRBV19 | CASSIPGSNEKLFF
TRBV13 | CASSLPRDRGYEQYF
TRBV7-2 | CASSLDSGFYGYTF
TRBV7-2 | CASSSAGTPPGYTF
TRBV29-1 | CSVEVRDTYYEQYF
TRBV29-1 | CSVRGNEKLFF
TRBV12-3/TRBV12-4 | CASSPRGKTYNEQFF
TRBV6-5 | CASTTVRRGYGYTF
TRBV6-5 | CASSYILGRNYGYTF
TRBV7-2 | CASSLGGGAYNEQFF
TRBV7-2 | CASSPSGSWAETQYF
TRBV7-2 | CASSLKGGAGTDTQYF
TRBV11-3 | CASSQGPYPYEQYF
TRBV5-5 | CASSPDRGNTGELFF
TRBV20-1 | CSARRDPEDYGYTF
TRBV11-3 | CASSKGQVITEAFF
TRBV7-9 | CASSRTGINEQFF
TRBV12-3/TRBV12-4 | CASSPDREQPQHF
TRBV20-1 | CSARDYQFTGELFF